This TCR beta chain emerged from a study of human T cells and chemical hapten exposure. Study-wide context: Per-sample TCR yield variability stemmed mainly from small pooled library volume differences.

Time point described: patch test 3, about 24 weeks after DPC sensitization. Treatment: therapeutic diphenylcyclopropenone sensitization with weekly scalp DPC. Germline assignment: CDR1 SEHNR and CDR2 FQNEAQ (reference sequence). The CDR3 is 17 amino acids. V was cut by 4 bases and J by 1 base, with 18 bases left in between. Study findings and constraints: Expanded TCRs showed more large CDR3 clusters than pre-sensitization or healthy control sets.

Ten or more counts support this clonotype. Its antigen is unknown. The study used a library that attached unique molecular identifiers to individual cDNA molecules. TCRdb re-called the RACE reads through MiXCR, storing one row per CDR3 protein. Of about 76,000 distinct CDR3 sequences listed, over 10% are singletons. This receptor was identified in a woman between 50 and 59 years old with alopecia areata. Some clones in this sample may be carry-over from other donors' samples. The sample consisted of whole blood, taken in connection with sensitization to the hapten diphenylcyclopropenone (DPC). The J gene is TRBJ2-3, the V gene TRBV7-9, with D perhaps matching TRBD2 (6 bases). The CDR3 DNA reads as TGTGCCAGCAGCTCGCTTAGGAGGAGGGGAGGCACAGATACGCAGTATTTT. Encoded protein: CASSSLRRRGGTDTQYF.